Following are 16 T cell receptor beta chains from one sample sequenced in a study of blood T cell repertoires in COVID-19. Using immunoSEQ multiplex PCR, the repertoire was profiled, and TCRdb retains in-frame clones only, with some absent. The data contain 250,000 to 400,000 clones, around 90% of them singletons. Source material: peripheral blood. The receptors stem from a woman aged 25 to 45 with COVID-19, enrolled during active disease.

This chain joins TRBV27 and TRBJ2-6, with 7 bases lining up with TRBD1. Losses at the gene ends were 4 bases for V and 0 bases for J; bases not matched to a gene: 12. Germline CDR1 MNHEY, CDR2 SMNVEV (reference sequence). This CDR3 spans 19 amino acids. CDR3 nucleotide sequence: TGTGCCAGCAGTTCACGGACAGGAGAAGGGACCTCTGGGGCCAACGTCCTGACTTTC. Translation gives CASSSRTGEGTSGANVLTF.

This chain joins TRBV29-1 and TRBJ2-3, with 10 bases matching TRBD1. V shed 6 bases, J shed 3 bases, and the junction held 6 bases outside the gene matches. Germline CDR1 reads SQVTM; CDR2 reads ANQGSEA. This CDR3 contains 14 residues. This CDR3 is CSVGDRGRTDTQYF. CDR3 nucleotides: TGCAGCGTCGGTGACAGGGGGCGGACAGATACGCAGTATTTT.

The rearrangement joins TRBV7-8 to TRBJ1-5; 7 bases align to TRBD1. CDR3 size: 16 residues. J was trimmed by 6 bases and V by 1 base; bases with no gene match: 9. Germline V lookup: CDR1 SGHVS, CDR2 FQNEAQ. In nucleotides, the CDR3 is TGTGCCAGCAGCTTAGGTCAGGGGGTGAGCGGTCAGCCCCAGCATTTT. Translating it yields CASSLGQGVSGQPQHF.

The chain carries TRBV5-1 and TRBJ1-4, with D perhaps matching TRBD1 (5 bases). The CDR3 contains 13 residues. Germline V gives CDR1 SGHRS, CDR2 YFSETQ. V was clipped by 4 bases and J by 4 bases, with 8 bases between them. The CDR3 bases are TGCGCCAGCAGCGCGACAGATAATGAAAAACTGTTTTTT. Protein product: CASSATDNEKLFF.

The CDR3 loop is CASSRTTGRRDTQYF. In nucleotides, the CDR3 is TGTGCCAGCAGCCGGACGACAGGCCGCCGGGATACGCAGTATTTT. V gene TRBV6-5 combines with J gene TRBJ2-3, with a possible D match to TRBD1 (6 bases). V was cut by 6 bases and J by 6 bases, with 19 bases left in between. CDR1 is MNHEY, CDR2 SVGAGI, per germline. The CDR3 consists of 15 residues.

In DNA, the CDR3 is TGTGCCACCAGCAGTCTTGTAGCGACTGAAGCTTTCTTT. Its translation: CATSSLVATEAFF. The V gene is TRBV15, the J gene TRBJ1-1; D is unclear. In germline, CDR1 is LNHNV, CDR2 YYDKDF (reference sequence). The CDR3 length is 13 residues. Trimming pared 3 bases from V and 5 bases from J, leaving 10 bases between.

Remarks on this clone: Other DNA variants within this sample encode the same CDR3. V is TRBV7-9 and J is TRBJ1-1; D may be TRBD1 (6 bases). CDR3 length: 11 residues. Trimming removed 6 bases from V and 4 bases from J, with 6 bases in between. CDR1 is SEHNR, CDR2 FQNEAQ, per germline (reference sequence). The CDR3 DNA sequence: TGTGCCAGCAGAGGGGGCACTGAAGCTTTCTTT. Protein: CASRGGTEAFF.

The V gene is TRBV6-5, the J gene TRBJ1-6, with 7 nucleotides matching TRBD1. V was pared by 8 bases and J by 7 bases, with 11 bases of the junction left unmatched. The CDR3 totals 15 residues. Germline CDR1 reads MNHEY; CDR2 reads SVGAGI. CDR3 sequence reads: CASDEGAGWNSPLHF. Here the CDR3 DNA reads TGTGCCAGCGACGAGGGGGCAGGGTGGAATTCACCCCTCCACTTT.

The CDR3 region has the DNA TGTGCCAGCAGCCCCGAACCACTAAATTCACCCCTCCACTTT. It translates to CASSPEPLNSPLHF. The genes are TRBV5-4 and TRBJ1-6; D uncertain. Looked up from germline, CDR1 is SGHNT and CDR2 is YYREEE (reference sequence). V was cut by 4 bases and J by 7 bases, with 12 bases left in between. CDR3 length: 14 amino acids. Variable domain in full (rest from reference TRBV5-4 and TRBJ1-6): ETGVTQSPTHLIKTRGQQVTLRCSSQSGHNTVSWYQQALGQGPQFIFQYYREEENGRGNFPPRFSGLQFPNYSSELNVNALELDDSALYLCASSPEPLNSPLHFGNGTRLTVT.

The J gene is TRBJ1-1, the V gene TRBV30; 10 nucleotides line up with TRBD1. Trimming removed 2 bases from V and 1 base from J; junction bases left unmatched: 16. The CDR3 is 19 amino acids. From germline, CDR1 is GTSNPN and CDR2 SVGIG (reference sequence). CDR3 coding DNA: TGTGCCTGGAGTCGGTTGAGACAGGGGGCGCCCCGGGGGAACACTGAAGCTTTCTTT. Protein: CAWSRLRQGAPRGNTEAFF. Drawing the rest from reference TRBV30 and TRBJ1-1, the complete variable domain is SQTIHQWPATLVQPVGSPLSLECTVEGTSNPNLYWYRQAAGRGLQLLFYSVGIGQISSEVPQNLSASRPQDRQFILSSKKLLLSDSGFYLCAWSRLRQGAPRGNTEAFFGQGTRLTVV.

The CDR3 nucleotides are TGTGCCAGCACCCAACAGAACACTGAAGCTTTCTTT. This sequence encodes CASTQQNTEAFF. This sequence joins TRBV28 and TRBJ1-1; D remains ambiguous. The CDR3 sequence is 12 residues long. Germline-derived CDR1 and CDR2 are MDHEN and SYDVKM. Trimming took off 7 bases at V and 1 base at J, with 7 bases between the two ends.

V usage is TRBV12-3 or TRBV12-4 and J usage is TRBJ2-1; 7 bases match TRBD1. CDR3 size: 12 residues. The V gene end was trimmed by 6 bases and the J gene end by 11 bases; junction bases not matched to a gene: 7. CDR3 loop: CASSPRDSQQFF. The CDR3, as DNA: TGTGCCAGCAGCCCTCGGGACAGCCAGCAGTTCTTC.

The chain couples TRBV10-3 to TRBJ1-1; D is possibly TRBD1 (6 bases). Germline V gene lookup returns CDR1 ENHRY and CDR2 SYGVKD. The V and J ends lost 3 bases and 6 bases respectively, with 11 bases between them. The CDR3 totals 13 residues. The CDR3 nucleotides are TGTGCCATCAGTGATAGCAGGGGTGCTGAAGCTTTCTTT. Protein: CAISDSRGAEAFF.

Note on this clone: The sample holds other DNA sequences that translate to the same CDR3. V gene TRBV5-1 combines with J gene TRBJ1-1; 7 positions agree with TRBD1. The ends lost 4 bases at V and 8 bases at J; junction bases unmatched: 2. This CDR3 region has 11 residues. Germline CDR1 and CDR2: SGHRS and YFSETQ. The CDR3 loop reads CASSPGQEAFF. DNA for the CDR3: TGCGCCAGCAGCCCGGGACAGGAAGCTTTCTTT.

The V gene is TRBV25-1, the J gene TRBJ2-7, with TRBD1 matching over 10 bases. Unmatched junction bases numbered 5, after V lost 6 bases and J lost 3 bases. CDR1 is MGHDK, CDR2 SYGVNS, per germline. CDR3 length equals 14 residues. Here the CDR3 reads CASSLGQGNYEQYF. CDR3 in DNA: TGTGCCAGCAGCCTGGGACAGGGGAACTACGAGCAGTACTTC.

The chain joins TRBV29-1 to TRBJ2-2, with D unclear. CDR1 and CDR2 (germline): SQVTM, ANQGSEA. The V and J ends lost 3 bases and 5 bases respectively, with 7 bases between them. This CDR3 region has 12 residues. CDR3 coding DNA: TGCAGCGTTGAGTATCGTACCGGGGAGCTGTTTTTT. This encodes CSVEYRTGELFF.